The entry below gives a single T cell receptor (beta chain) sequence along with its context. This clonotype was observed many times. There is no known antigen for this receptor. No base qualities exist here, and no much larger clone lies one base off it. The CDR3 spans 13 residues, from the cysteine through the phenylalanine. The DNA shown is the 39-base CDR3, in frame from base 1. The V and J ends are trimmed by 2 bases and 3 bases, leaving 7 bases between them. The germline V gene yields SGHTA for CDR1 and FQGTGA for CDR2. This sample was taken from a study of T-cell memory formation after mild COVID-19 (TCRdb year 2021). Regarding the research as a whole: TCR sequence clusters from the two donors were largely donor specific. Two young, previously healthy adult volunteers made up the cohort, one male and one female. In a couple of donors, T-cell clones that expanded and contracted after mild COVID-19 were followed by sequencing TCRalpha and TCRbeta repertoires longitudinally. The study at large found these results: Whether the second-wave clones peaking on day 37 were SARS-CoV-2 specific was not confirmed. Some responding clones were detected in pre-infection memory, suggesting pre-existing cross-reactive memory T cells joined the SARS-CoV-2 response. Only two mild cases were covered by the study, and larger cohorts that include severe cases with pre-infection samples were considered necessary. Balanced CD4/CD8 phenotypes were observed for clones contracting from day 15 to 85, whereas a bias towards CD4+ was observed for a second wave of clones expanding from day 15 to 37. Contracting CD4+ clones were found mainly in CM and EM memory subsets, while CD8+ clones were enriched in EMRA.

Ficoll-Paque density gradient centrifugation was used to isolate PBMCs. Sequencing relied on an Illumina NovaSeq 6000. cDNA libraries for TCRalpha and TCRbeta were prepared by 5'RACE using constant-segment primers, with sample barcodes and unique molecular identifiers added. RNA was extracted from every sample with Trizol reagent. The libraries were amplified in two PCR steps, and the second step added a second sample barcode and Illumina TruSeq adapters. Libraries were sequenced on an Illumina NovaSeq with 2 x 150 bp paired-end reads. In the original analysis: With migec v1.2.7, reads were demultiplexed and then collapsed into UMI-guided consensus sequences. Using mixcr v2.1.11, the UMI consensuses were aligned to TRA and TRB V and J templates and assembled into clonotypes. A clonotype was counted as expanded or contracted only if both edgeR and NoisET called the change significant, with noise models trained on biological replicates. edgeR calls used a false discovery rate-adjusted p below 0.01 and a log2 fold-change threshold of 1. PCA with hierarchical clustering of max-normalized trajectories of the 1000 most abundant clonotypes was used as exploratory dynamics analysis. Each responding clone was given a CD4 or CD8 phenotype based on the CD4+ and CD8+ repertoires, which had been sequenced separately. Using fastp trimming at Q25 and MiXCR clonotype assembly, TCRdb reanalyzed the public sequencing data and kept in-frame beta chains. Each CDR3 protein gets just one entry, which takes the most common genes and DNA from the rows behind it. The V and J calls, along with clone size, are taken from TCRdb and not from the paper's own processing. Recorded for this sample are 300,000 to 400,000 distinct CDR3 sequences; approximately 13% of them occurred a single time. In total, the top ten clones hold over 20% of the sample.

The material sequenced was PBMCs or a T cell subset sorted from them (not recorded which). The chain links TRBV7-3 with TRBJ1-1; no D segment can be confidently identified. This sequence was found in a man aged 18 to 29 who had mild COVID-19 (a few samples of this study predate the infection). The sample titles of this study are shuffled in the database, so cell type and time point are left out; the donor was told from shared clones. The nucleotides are TGTGCCAGCAGCTTAGTTGGTGACACTGAAGCTTTCTTT. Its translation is CASSLVGDTEAFF.